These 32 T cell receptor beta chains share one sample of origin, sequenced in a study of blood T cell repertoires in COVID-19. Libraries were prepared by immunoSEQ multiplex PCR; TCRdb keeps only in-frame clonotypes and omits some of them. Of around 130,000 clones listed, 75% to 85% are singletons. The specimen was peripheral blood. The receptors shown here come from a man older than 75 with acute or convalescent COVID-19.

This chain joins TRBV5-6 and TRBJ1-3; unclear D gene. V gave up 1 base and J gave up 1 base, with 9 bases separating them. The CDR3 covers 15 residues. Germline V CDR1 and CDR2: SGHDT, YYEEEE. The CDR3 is CASSLRRSSGNTIYF. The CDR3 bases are TGTGCCAGCAGCTTGAGGCGGTCGTCTGGAAACACCATATATTTT.

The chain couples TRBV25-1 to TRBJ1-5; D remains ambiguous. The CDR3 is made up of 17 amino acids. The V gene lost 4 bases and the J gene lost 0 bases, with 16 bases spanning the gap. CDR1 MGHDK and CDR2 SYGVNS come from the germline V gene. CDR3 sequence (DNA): TGTGCCAGCAGTGCCTCGTGGCAGACATATAGCAATCAGCCCCAGCATTTT. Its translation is CASSASWQTYSNQPQHF.

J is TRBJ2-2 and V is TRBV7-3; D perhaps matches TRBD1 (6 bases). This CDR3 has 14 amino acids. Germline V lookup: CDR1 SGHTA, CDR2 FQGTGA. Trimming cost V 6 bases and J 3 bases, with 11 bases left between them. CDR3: CASRLQGYTGELFF. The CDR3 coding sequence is TGTGCCAGCAGGTTACAGGGCTACACCGGGGAGCTGTTTTTT.

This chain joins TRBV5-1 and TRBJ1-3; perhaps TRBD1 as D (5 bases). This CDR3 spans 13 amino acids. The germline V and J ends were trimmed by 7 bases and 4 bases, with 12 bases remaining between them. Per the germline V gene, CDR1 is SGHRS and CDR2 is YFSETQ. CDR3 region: CASRSTGGNTIYF. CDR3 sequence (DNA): TGCGCCAGCCGCTCTACAGGAGGAAACACCATATATTTT.

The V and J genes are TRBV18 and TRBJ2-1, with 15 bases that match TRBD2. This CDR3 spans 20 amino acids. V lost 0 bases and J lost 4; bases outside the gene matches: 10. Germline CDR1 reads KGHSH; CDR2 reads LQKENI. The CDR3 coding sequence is TGTGCCAGCTCACCACCCCCAGGACTAGCGGGGGGGCCTTATTACAATGAGCAGTTCTTC. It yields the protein CASSPPPGLAGGPYYNEQFF.

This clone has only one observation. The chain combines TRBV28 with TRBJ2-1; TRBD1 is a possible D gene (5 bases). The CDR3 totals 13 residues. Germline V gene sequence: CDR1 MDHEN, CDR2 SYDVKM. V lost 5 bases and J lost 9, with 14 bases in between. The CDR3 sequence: CASSGADLGEQFF. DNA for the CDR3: TGTGCCAGCAGTGGGGCTGACTTGGGTGAGCAGTTCTTC.

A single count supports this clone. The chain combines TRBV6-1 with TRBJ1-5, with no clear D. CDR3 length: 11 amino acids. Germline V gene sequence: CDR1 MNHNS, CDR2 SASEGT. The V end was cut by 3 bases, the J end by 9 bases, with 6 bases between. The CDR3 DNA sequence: TGTGCCAGCAGTGAGAAGCGGCCCCAGCATTTT. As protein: CASSEKRPQHF.

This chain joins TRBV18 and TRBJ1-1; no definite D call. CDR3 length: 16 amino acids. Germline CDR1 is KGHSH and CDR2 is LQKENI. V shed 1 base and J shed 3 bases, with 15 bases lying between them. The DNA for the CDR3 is TGTGCCAGCTCACCACTGGGGAGTTTCGCGGACACTGAAGCTTTCTTT. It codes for CASSPLGSFADTEAFF. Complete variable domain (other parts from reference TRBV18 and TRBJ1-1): NAGVMQNPRHLVRRRGQEARLRCSPMKGHSHVYWYRQLPEEGLKFMVYLQKENIIDESGMPKERFSAEFPKEGPSILRIQQVVRGDSAAYFCASSPLGSFADTEAFFGQGTRLTVV.

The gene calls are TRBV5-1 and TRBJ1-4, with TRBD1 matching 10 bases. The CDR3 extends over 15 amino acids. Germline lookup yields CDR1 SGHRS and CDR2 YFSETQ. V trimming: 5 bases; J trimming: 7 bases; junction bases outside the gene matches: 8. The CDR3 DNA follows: TGCGCCAGCAGGGACAGGGGGGAAGGGGCTGAAAAACTGTTTTTT. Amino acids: CASRDRGEGAEKLFF.

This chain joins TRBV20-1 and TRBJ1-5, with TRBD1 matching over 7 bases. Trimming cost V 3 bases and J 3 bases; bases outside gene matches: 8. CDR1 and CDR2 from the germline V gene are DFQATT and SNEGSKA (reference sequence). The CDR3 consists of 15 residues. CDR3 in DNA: TGCAGTGCTAGTGAGGACAGGCCTTTCAATCAGCCCCAGCATTTT. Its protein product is CSASEDRPFNQPQHF.

CDR3 sequence reads: CASSARLQGQRTEAFF. The CDR3 DNA reads TGTGCCAGCAGCGCAAGACTACAGGGGCAGAGGACTGAAGCTTTCTTT. This sequence joins TRBV13 and TRBJ1-1; 7 positions agree with TRBD1. The CDR3 is 16 residues long. Per the germline V gene, CDR1 is PRHDT and CDR2 is FYEKMQ (reference sequence). The V and J ends lost 5 bases and 5 bases, in that order; junction bases with no gene match: 14.

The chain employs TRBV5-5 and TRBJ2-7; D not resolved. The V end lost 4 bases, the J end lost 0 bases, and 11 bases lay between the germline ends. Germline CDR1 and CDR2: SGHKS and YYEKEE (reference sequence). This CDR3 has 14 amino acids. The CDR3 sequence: CASSIGPSSYEQYF. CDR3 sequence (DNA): TGTGCCAGCAGCATTGGGCCGAGCTCCTACGAGCAGTACTTC.

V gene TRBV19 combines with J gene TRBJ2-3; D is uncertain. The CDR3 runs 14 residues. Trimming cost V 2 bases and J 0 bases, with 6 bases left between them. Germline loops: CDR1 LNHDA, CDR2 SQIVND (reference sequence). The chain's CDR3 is CASSILGSTDTQYF. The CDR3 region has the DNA TGTGCCAGTAGTATATTGGGCAGCACAGATACGCAGTATTTT.

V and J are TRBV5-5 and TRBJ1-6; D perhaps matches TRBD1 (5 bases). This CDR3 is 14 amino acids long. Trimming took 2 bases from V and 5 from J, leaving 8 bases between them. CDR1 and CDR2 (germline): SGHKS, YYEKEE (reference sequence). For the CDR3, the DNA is TGTGCCAGCAGCTTATGGGGCGATAATTCACCCCTCCACTTT. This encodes CASSLWGDNSPLHF.

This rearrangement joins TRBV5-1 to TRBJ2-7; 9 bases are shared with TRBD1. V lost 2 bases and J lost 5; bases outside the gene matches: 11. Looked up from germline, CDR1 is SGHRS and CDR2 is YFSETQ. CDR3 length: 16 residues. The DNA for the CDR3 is TGCGCCAGCAGCTTAATGGGACAGGGTGGAGGAAACGAGCAGTACTTC. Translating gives CASSLMGQGGGNEQYF.

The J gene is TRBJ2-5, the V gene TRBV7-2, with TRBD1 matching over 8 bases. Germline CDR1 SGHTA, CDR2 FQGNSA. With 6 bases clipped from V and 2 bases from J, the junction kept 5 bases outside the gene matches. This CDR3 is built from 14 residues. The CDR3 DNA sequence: TGTGCCAGCAGTACCGGGACAGGTCAAGAGACCCAGTACTTC. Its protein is CASSTGTGQETQYF. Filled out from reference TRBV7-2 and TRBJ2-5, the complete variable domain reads GAGVSQSPSNKVTEKGKDVELRCDPISGHTALYWYRQSLGQGLEFLIYFQGNSAPDKSGLPSDRFSAERTGGSVSTLTIQRTQQEDSAVYLCASSTGTGQETQYFGPGTRLLVL.

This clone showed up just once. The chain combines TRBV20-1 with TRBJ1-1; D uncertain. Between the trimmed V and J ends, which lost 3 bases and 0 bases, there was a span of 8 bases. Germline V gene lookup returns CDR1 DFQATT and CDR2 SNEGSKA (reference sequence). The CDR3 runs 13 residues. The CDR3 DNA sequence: TGCAGTGCTAGTGGTCTTCTGAACACTGAAGCTTTCTTT. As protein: CSASGLLNTEAFF.

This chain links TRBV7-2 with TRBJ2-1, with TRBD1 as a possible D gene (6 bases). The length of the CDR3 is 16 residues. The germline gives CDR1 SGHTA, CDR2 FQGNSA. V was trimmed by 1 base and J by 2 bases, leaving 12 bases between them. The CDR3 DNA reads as TGTGCCAGCAGCTTAGGGCAGGGGAGCACCTACAATGAGCAGTTCTTC. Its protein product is CASSLGQGSTYNEQFF.

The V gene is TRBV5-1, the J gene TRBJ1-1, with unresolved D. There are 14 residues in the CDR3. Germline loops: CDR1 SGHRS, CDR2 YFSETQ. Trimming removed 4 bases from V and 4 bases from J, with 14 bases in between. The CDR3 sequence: CASSPQTLGTEAFF. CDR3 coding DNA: TGCGCCAGCAGCCCACAGACCTTGGGCACTGAAGCTTTCTTT.

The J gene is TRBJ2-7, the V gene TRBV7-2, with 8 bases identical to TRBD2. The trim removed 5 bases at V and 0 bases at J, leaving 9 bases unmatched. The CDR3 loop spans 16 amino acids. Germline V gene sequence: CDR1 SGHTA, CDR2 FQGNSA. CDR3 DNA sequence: TGTGCCAGCAGCCCCGGGGGGGAGGGCTACTCCTACGAGCAGTACTTC. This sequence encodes CASSPGGEGYSYEQYF.

In nucleotides, the CDR3 is TGTGCCAGCAGGTCCAGGGGCCAGGGAAAACTGTTTTTT. It translates to CASRSRGQGKLFF. This sequence joins TRBV6-5 and TRBJ1-4; maybe TRBD1 (6 bases). V dropped 6 bases and J dropped 10 bases, with 15 bases sitting between them. In germline, CDR1 is MNHEY, CDR2 SVGAGI. This CDR3 is 13 amino acids long.

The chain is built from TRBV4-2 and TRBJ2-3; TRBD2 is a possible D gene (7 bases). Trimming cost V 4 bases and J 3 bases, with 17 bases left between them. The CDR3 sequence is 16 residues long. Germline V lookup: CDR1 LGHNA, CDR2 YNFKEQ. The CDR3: CASSPLWGGSTDTQYF. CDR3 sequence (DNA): TGTGCCAGCAGCCCTCTGTGGGGGGGCTCTACAGATACGCAGTATTTT.

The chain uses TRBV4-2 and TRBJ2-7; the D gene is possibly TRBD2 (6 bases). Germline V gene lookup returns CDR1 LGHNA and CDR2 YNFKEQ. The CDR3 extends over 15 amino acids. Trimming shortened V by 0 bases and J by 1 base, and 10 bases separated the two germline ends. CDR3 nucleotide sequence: TGTGCCAGCAGCCAAGACCCTAGCGCTTCCTACGAGCAGTACTTC. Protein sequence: CASSQDPSASYEQYF.

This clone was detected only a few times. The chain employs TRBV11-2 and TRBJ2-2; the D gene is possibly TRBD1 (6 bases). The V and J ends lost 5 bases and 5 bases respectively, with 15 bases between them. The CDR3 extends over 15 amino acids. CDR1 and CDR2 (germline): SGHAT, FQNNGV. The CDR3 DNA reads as TGTGCCAGCAGCCTTATAGGGGGTTTGACCGGGGAGCTGTTTTTT. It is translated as CASSLIGGLTGELFF.

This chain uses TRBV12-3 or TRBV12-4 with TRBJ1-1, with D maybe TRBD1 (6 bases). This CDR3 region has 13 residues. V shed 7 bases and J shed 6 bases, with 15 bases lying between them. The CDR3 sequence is CASTQGFTAEAFF. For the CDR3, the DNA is TGTGCCAGCACCCAGGGGTTTACGGCTGAAGCTTTCTTT.

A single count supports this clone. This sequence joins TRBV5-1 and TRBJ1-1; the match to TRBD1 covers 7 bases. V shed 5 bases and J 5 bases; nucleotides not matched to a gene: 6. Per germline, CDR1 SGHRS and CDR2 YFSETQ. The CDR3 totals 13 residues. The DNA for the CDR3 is TGCGCCAGCAGTCCGACAGGGCGGACTGAAGCTTTCTTT. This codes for CASSPTGRTEAFF.

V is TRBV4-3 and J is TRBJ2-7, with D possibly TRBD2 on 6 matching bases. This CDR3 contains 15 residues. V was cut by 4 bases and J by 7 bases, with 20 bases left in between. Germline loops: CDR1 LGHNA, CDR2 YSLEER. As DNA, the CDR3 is TGCGCCAGCAGCCGGGACTTGGGGGTGGCCGGGGAGCAGTACTTC. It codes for CASSRDLGVAGEQYF.

The CDR3, as DNA: TGTGCCAGCAGTTCAAACAGGGGACCTGGAAACACCATATATTTT. This gives the protein CASSSNRGPGNTIYF. This sequence joins TRBV27 and TRBJ1-3; 7 bases map to TRBD1. The CDR3 totals 15 residues. Germline V gene sequence: CDR1 MNHEY, CDR2 SMNVEV (reference sequence). J lost 2 bases, V lost 4 bases, and 5 bases had no gene match.

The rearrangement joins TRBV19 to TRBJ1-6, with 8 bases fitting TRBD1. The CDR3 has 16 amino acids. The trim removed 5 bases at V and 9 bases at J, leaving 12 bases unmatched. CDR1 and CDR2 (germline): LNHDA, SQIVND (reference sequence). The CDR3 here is CASSPDRVRDGSPLHF. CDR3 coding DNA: TGTGCCAGTAGTCCGGACAGGGTACGGGATGGTTCACCCCTCCACTTT. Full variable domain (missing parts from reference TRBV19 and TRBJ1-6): DGGITQSPKYLFRKEGQNVTLSCEQNLNHDAMYWYRQDPGQGLRLIYYSQIVNDFQKGDIAEGYSVSREKKESFPLTVTSAQKNPTAFYLCASSPDRVRDGSPLHFGNGTRLTVT.

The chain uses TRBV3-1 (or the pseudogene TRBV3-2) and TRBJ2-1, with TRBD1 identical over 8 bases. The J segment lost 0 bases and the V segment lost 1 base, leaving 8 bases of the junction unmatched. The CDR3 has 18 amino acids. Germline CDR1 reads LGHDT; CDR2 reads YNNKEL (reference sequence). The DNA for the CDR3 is TGTGCCAGCAGCCAAGTTCCCGGACAGGGAGGCTCCTACAATGAGCAGTTCTTC. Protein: CASSQVPGQGGSYNEQFF.

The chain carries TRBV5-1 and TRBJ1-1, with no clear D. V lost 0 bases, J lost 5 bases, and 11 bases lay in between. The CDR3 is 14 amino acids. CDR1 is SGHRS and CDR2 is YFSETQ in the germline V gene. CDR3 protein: CASSLDGGMTEAFF. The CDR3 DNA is TGCGCCAGCAGCTTGGATGGAGGGATGACTGAAGCTTTCTTT.

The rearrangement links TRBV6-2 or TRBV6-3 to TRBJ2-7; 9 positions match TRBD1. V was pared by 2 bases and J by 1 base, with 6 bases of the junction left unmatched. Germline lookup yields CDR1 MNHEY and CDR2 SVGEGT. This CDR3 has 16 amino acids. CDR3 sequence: CASSYTGGGKSYEQYF. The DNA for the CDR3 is TGTGCCAGCAGTTACACAGGGGGCGGAAAATCCTACGAGCAGTACTTC.